The 22 T cell receptor beta chains listed next were all sequenced from one sample in a study of Graves' ophthalmopathy and Graves' hyperthyroidism. TCR beta CDR3 amplification used RNA transcripts. Investigators did first-round RT-PCR with HTBI primers, then second-round multiplex PCR. TCRdb used MiXCR to reprocess the multiplex PCR reads, holding one entry per CDR3 protein. The repertoire holds about 380,000 distinct CDR3 sequences, with just over 15% as singletons. Sequencing was carried out using peripheral blood. These receptor sequences come from a young woman with stable Graves' hyperthyroidism.

This clonotype was detected many times. The gene calls are TRBV6-5 and TRBJ1-2; 7 bases line up with TRBD1. Germline lookup yields CDR1 MNHEY and CDR2 SVGAGI. The CDR3 extends over 13 amino acids. The J segment lost 3 bases and the V segment lost 8 bases, leaving 6 bases of the junction unmatched. In nucleotides, the CDR3 is TGTGCCAGCTTGGCAGGGGGTTACTATGGCTACACCTTC. This encodes CASLAGGYYGYTF.

With regard to this clonotype: An end of the junction does not agree with germline; a read error may underlie this. This chain connects TRBV6-9 to TRBJ2-7, with 8 bases aligning to TRBD2. The CDR3 covers 16 residues. Germline V lookup: CDR1 MNHGY, CDR2 SVAAGI. CDR3 sequence (DNA): TGTGCCAGCGGTTATCCTGCCGGGGGGGTGATGTACGAGCAGTACTTC. As protein: CASGYPAGGVMYEQYF.

This clonotype was found many times. The rearrangement uses TRBV6-1 and TRBJ1-1, with TRBD1 matching 7 bases. V lost 6 bases to trimming and J lost 0 bases; unmatched junction nucleotides: 1. CDR1 and CDR2 from the germline V gene are MNHNS and SASEGT. The CDR3 contains 13 residues. In DNA, the CDR3 is TGTGCCAGCAGGGGACAGATGAACACTGAAGCTTTCTTT. It yields the protein CASRGQMNTEAFF.

Concerning this clonotype: This may be a read error: a much more frequent sequence differs by one nucleotide. V gene TRBV5-1 combines with J gene TRBJ2-4; 7 bases fit TRBD2. Germline-derived CDR1 and CDR2 are SGHRS and YFSETQ. The CDR3 consists of 13 residues. The DNA for the CDR3 is TGCGCCAGCAGCTCTGTGACTAGCAACATTAAGTACTTC. Translation gives CASSSVTSNIKYF. Looking up the rest from reference TRBV5-1 and TRBJ2-4 gives the full variable domain: KAGVTQTPRYLIKTRGQQVTLSCSPISGHRSVSWYQQTPGQGLQFLFEYFSETQRNKGNFPGRFSGRQFSNSRSEMNVSTLELGDSALYLCASSSVTSNIKYFGAGTRLSVL.

This clonotype has ten or more counts. This sequence joins TRBV6-2 or TRBV6-3 and TRBJ2-7, with 9 bases aligning to TRBD1. The CDR3 has 16 amino acids. V trimming: 2 bases; J trimming: 2 bases; junction bases outside the gene matches: 7. Germline-derived CDR1 and CDR2 are MNHEY and SVGEGT. CDR3 protein: CASSYPSRTGAYEQYF. CDR3 bases: TGTGCCAGCAGTTACCCCTCTCGGACAGGGGCCTACGAGCAGTACTTC.

This clonotype appeared many times. V gene TRBV6-2 or TRBV6-3 combines with J gene TRBJ1-2; 7 nucleotides match TRBD1. The CDR3 is 18 amino acids. Trimming at V came to 4 bases and at J to 1 base, leaving 15 bases not matched to a gene. Germline V gene lookup returns CDR1 MNHEY and CDR2 SVGEGT. The CDR3: CASSFRTQGTDYNYGYTF. CDR3 DNA: TGTGCCAGCAGTTTCAGGACCCAGGGGACAGACTATAACTATGGCTACACCTTC.

In its sample, this clonotype was seen many times. CDR3 loop: CASTFRGFNQPQHF. CDR3 DNA sequence: TGTGCCAGCACTTTCAGGGGTTTTAATCAGCCCCAGCATTTT. The chain links TRBV6-5 to TRBJ1-5, with TRBD1 as a possible D gene (6 bases). Germline CDR1 MNHEY, CDR2 SVGAGI. Trimming pared 7 bases from V and 4 bases from J, leaving 14 bases between. The CDR3 extends over 14 amino acids.

This clonotype was seen only a few times. The chain employs TRBV30 and TRBJ1-5; a weak D match, TRBD1 (6 bases). The germline V gene has CDR1 GTSNPN and CDR2 SVGIG (reference sequence). V lost 1 base and J 0 bases, leaving 13 bases between the germline ends. CDR3 length: 16 residues. CDR3 sequence (DNA): TGTGCCTGGAGTGGGGCAGGGGCGTATAGCAATCAGCCCCAGCATTTT. Translation: CAWSGAGAYSNQPQHF. The full variable domain, its missing parts supplied by reference TRBV30 and TRBJ1-5, is SQTIHQWPATLVQPVGSPLSLECTVEGTSNPNLYWYRQAAGRGLQLLFYSVGIGQISSEVPQNLSASRPQDRQFILSSKKLLLSDSGFYLCAWSGAGAYSNQPQHFGDGTRLSIL.

This clonotype was detected only a few times. This chain connects TRBV7-3 to TRBJ2-7, with unresolved D. The CDR3 runs to 14 residues. The germline V gene has CDR1 SGHTA and CDR2 FQGTGA. Trimming cost V 2 bases and J 0 bases, with 8 bases left between them. The DNA of the CDR3 is TGTGCCAGCAGCTTACGGGCGGACTCCTACGAGCAGTACTTC. As protein: CASSLRADSYEQYF.

The table lists this clonotype with a few counts. The J gene is TRBJ1-2, the V gene TRBV7-2, with a weak D call TRBD1 (5 bases). The CDR3 totals 13 residues. V lost 5 bases and J lost 5, with 12 bases in between. The germline V gene encodes CDR1 SGHTA and CDR2 FQGNSA. The CDR3 spells CASSATGLYGYTF. The CDR3 coding sequence is TGTGCCAGCAGCGCCACGGGACTTTATGGCTACACCTTC.

This clonotype was seen repeatedly, ten times or more. The V call is TRBV19, the J call TRBJ1-2; no firm D call. This CDR3 is 14 amino acids long. Trimming cost V 6 bases and J 0 bases, with 11 bases left between them. Germline V CDR1 and CDR2: LNHDA, SQIVND (reference sequence). CDR3 in DNA: TGTGCCAGTAGACCTTGGCCCGCTAACTATGGCTACACCTTC. As protein: CASRPWPANYGYTF. The whole variable domain, filled in from reference TRBV19 and TRBJ1-2, reads DGGITQSPKYLFRKEGQNVTLSCEQNLNHDAMYWYRQDPGQGLRLIYYSQIVNDFQKGDIAEGYSVSREKKESFPLTVTSAQKNPTAFYLCASRPWPANYGYTFGSGTRLTVV.

The chain is built from TRBV20-1 and TRBJ1-3; no firm D call. Germline CDR1 reads DFQATT; CDR2 reads SNEGSKA (reference sequence). The CDR3 consists of 15 residues. Trimming took off 3 bases at V and 0 bases at J, with 12 bases between the two ends. CDR3 nucleotide sequence: TGCAGTGCTAGTGGGTTCCAGAACTCTGGAAACACCATATATTTT. Protein product: CSASGFQNSGNTIYF.

This clonotype was seen only a few times. The chain is built from TRBV6-2 or TRBV6-3 and TRBJ1-1, with a possible D match to TRBD1 (5 bases). The germline V gene has CDR1 MNHEY and CDR2 SVGEGT. The CDR3 runs 19 residues. V was shortened by 7 bases and J by 5 bases, with 32 bases between the two germline ends. Here the CDR3 DNA reads TGTGCCAGCATCGGGGTGGGGAGACAGCCAGCGGCGGGGTGGACTGAAGCTTTCTTT. This sequence encodes CASIGVGRQPAAGWTEAFF.

Points on this clonotype: A much larger clone lies a single base off, so this may be a read error. This chain links TRBV11-3 with TRBJ1-1; D is ambiguous. Germline CDR1 reads SGHNT; CDR2 reads YENEEA. The CDR3 contains 15 residues. The CDR3 is CASSLDLGLNTEACF. CDR3 nucleotides: TGTGCCAGCAGCTTAGATCTGGGGTTAAACACTGAAGCTTGCTTT.

The sample holds many counts of this clonotype. The chain links TRBV7-9 to TRBJ2-7, with no clear D. This CDR3 is 15 amino acids long. CDR1 is SEHNR, CDR2 FQNEAQ, per germline (reference sequence). The V end lost 0 bases, the J end lost 2 bases, and 11 bases lay between the germline ends. The CDR3: CASSLADKNTYEQYF. The CDR3 bases are TGTGCCAGCAGCTTAGCAGACAAGAACACCTACGAGCAGTACTTC.

The chain carries TRBV28 and TRBJ2-7, with D perhaps matching TRBD1 (6 bases). The CDR3 sequence is 16 residues long. Germline V gene sequence: CDR1 MDHEN, CDR2 SYDVKM. Trimming removed 5 bases from V and 5 bases from J, with 22 bases in between. In DNA, the CDR3 is TGTGCCAGCAGTCGAAGGGGGTCCTCCAAAACACACGAGCAGTACTTC. Protein: CASSRRGSSKTHEQYF.

This clonotype was seen repeatedly, ten times or more. V is TRBV19 and J is TRBJ1-5, with TRBD1 matching 7 bases. Germline-derived CDR1 and CDR2 are LNHDA and SQIVND (reference sequence). This CDR3 has 15 amino acids. The J segment lost 6 bases and the V segment lost 6 bases, leaving 11 bases of the junction unmatched. The CDR3 DNA reads TGTGCCAGTAGGAGGGCAGGGGGATTAGGTCAGCCCCAGCATTTT. Protein product: CASRRAGGLGQPQHF.

The sample holds many counts of this clonotype. The gene calls are TRBV10-3 and TRBJ1-1, with TRBD1 matching over 9 bases. The CDR3 length is 17 residues. CDR1 ENHRY and CDR2 SYGVKD come from the germline V gene. V shed 11 bases, J shed 3 bases, and the junction held 19 bases outside the gene matches. This CDR3 reads CAGPRDREIQKDTEAFF. The CDR3 DNA follows: TGTGCCGGACCTAGGGACAGGGAAATCCAGAAGGACACTGAAGCTTTCTTT.

This clonotype was seen at least ten times. J is TRBJ2-5 and V is TRBV7-2; 7 positions agree with TRBD2. The trim removed 5 bases at V and 5 bases at J, leaving 8 bases unmatched. The CDR3 loop spans 14 amino acids. Germline V gene data show CDR1 as SGHTA and CDR2 as FQGNSA. The CDR3 DNA follows: TGTGCCAGCAGCCGGACTAGATATTCCGAGACCCAGTACTTC. It translates to CASSRTRYSETQYF.

This clonotype was seen ten or more times. The chain recombines TRBV6-5 with TRBJ1-3; D uncertain. V lost 5 bases, J lost 8 bases, and 16 bases lay in between. Per germline, CDR1 MNHEY and CDR2 SVGAGI. This CDR3 has 14 residues. The DNA for the CDR3 is TGTGCCAGCAGTCTTATAGCAAAGCGGGACACCATATATTTT. Translation: CASSLIAKRDTIYF.

This clonotype was recorded at least ten times. V is TRBV10-3 and J is TRBJ1-2; D unresolved. The CDR3 covers 12 residues. V lost 1 base and J 10 bases, leaving 10 bases between the germline ends. CDR1 ENHRY and CDR2 SYGVKD come from the germline V gene. CDR3 sequence reads: CAISELNSVYTF. The CDR3 DNA reads TGTGCCATCAGTGAGTTGAACAGCGTCTACACCTTC.

This clonotype was detected many times. The chain uses TRBV11-3 and TRBJ1-2; D is unresolved. Per the germline V gene, CDR1 is SGHNT and CDR2 is YENEEA. V was shortened by 4 bases and J by 2 bases, with 11 bases between the two germline ends. CDR3 length equals 14 residues. The CDR3 nucleotides read TGTGCCAGCAGCTCCCCCTCGAGCAACTATGGCTACACCTTC. Amino acids: CASSSPSSNYGYTF. Looking up the rest from reference TRBV11-3 and TRBJ1-2 gives the full variable domain: EAGVVQSPRYKIIEKKQPVAFWCNPISGHNTLYWYLQNLGQGPELLIRYENEEAVDDSQLPKDRFSAERLKGVDSTLKIQPAELGDSAVYLCASSSPSSNYGYTFGSGTRLTVV.